One and the same sample provided the 17 T cell receptor beta chains below, sequenced in a study of T cell repertoires in aging, cancer and after chemotherapy. Multiplex touch-down PCR with TRB-A/B primers amplified rearranged V-D-J TRB sequences. TCRdb called the multiplex PCR reads again in MiXCR, with one record for every CDR3 protein. The sample gives over 5,500 distinct CDR3 sequences, around 33% of which show up once; about 30% is in the top ten. Peripheral blood genomic DNA, not sorted cells or RNA, was the template. The sequenced sample consisted of blood. These receptors were collected from a human donor with a blood cancer.

This clonotype was seen only a few times. V is TRBV6-5 and J is TRBJ2-5; perhaps TRBD1 as D (6 bases). This CDR3 has 16 amino acids. V was trimmed by 10 bases and J by 4 bases, leaving 25 bases between them. The germline gives CDR1 MNHEY, CDR2 SVGAGI. CDR3 bases: TGTGCCACCATTACACTCCATACAGGGACGAGAGAGACCCAGTACTTC. This sequence encodes CATITLHTGTRETQYF.

The chain carries TRBV27 and TRBJ2-3; D ambiguous. This CDR3 is built from 15 residues. CDR1 is MNHEY, CDR2 SMNVEV, per germline (reference sequence). Trimming removed 2 bases at V and 0 bases at J, with 9 bases between. The CDR3 bases are TGTGCCAGCAGTTTACAACAGACAAGCACAGATACGCAGTATTTT. Residues: CASSLQQTSTDTQYF.

By sample fraction, this clonotype is medium-sized. This chain links TRBV19 with TRBJ2-5; no definite D call. The CDR3 loop spans 12 amino acids. V lost 7 bases and J 4 bases, leaving 10 bases between the germline ends. Germline V gene sequence: CDR1 LNHDA, CDR2 SQIVND (reference sequence). The CDR3 DNA is TGTGCCAGTACTGATTTTGGAGAGACCCAGTACTTC. This encodes CASTDFGETQYF.

This sequence joins TRBV11-3 and TRBJ2-1; D gene unclear. The CDR3 extends over 14 amino acids. In germline, CDR1 is SGHNT, CDR2 YENEEA. V lost 3 bases and J lost 5, with 11 bases in between. The CDR3 sequence: CASSLSFGNNEQFF. CDR3 bases: TGTGCCAGCAGCTTGTCTTTCGGCAACAATGAGCAGTTCTTC.

The chain couples TRBV4-2 to TRBJ2-2; D ambiguous. Germline CDR1 reads LGHNA; CDR2 reads YNFKEQ. The germline V and J ends were trimmed by 1 base and 6 bases, with 24 bases remaining between them. The CDR3 has 19 residues. The chain's CDR3 is CASSQGSVVGVRSAGELFF. The DNA for the CDR3 is TGTGCCAGCAGCCAAGGATCCGTCGTTGGAGTTAGGAGCGCCGGGGAGCTGTTTTTT.

J is TRBJ1-2 and V is TRBV6-1; possible D gene TRBD1, 6 bases. In germline, CDR1 is MNHNS, CDR2 SASEGT. Deletions cut 6 bases from V and 3 bases from J, with 17 bases between. The CDR3 contains 15 residues. CDR3 coding DNA: TGTGCCAGCAGGGGGGCCGGGGGTCTACACTATGGCTACACCTTC. Amino acid sequence: CASRGAGGLHYGYTF.

In regard to this clonotype: One end of the junction varies from germline; a read error may be responsible. V gene TRBV18 combines with J gene TRBJ1-5; no definite D call. CDR3 length equals 13 residues. Germline V gene sequence: CDR1 KGHSH, CDR2 LQKENI. The CDR3 sequence: CASSQGYDQPRHF. The DNA of the CDR3 is TGTGCCAGCTCACAGGGATACGATCAGCCCCGGCATTTT.

This clonotype was detected only a few times. This chain joins TRBV11-3 and TRBJ1-5; the D is unclear. V lost 5 bases and J 4 bases, leaving 9 bases between the germline ends. From germline, CDR1 is SGHNT and CDR2 YENEEA. This CDR3 is built from 13 residues. In nucleotides, the CDR3 is TGTGCCAGCAGCGGAGGGATTAATCAGCCCCAGCATTTT. This codes for CASSGGINQPQHF. Based on the CDR3 plus reference TRBV11-3 and TRBJ1-5, the full variable domain is EAGVVQSPRYKIIEKKQPVAFWCNPISGHNTLYWYLQNLGQGPELLIRYENEEAVDDSQLPKDRFSAERLKGVDSTLKIQPAELGDSAVYLCASSGGINQPQHFGDGTRLSIL.

This clonotype is categorized as medium-sized (0.01 to 0.1%). This chain uses TRBV30 with TRBJ2-2; 10 bases line up with TRBD2. V was clipped by 5 bases and J by 7 bases; unmatched bases: 7. The length of the CDR3 is 14 residues. Germline-derived CDR1 and CDR2 are GTSNPN and SVGIG (reference sequence). This CDR3 is CAWDRLAGVGELFF. CDR3 sequence (DNA): TGTGCCTGGGATAGACTAGCGGGCGTCGGGGAGCTGTTTTTT.

Sample share makes this clonotype medium-sized. The genes are TRBV6-5 and TRBJ2-5; D not resolved. Trimming shortened V by 3 bases and J by 5 bases, and 13 bases separated the two germline ends. From germline, CDR1 is MNHEY and CDR2 SVGAGI. The CDR3 covers 14 residues. The CDR3: CASSYSFRWETQYF. The CDR3 region has the DNA TGTGCCAGCAGTTATTCGTTTAGATGGGAGACCCAGTACTTC.

The rearrangement uses TRBV6-6 and TRBJ2-7, with TRBD1 matching 9 bases. J gave up 6 bases and V 7 bases, and 13 bases lay outside the gene matches. Germline V lookup: CDR1 MNHNY, CDR2 SVGAGI (reference sequence). This CDR3 spans 15 amino acids. For the CDR3, the DNA is TGTGCCAGCACTCCGGGCGGGACAGGGTCTTTCGAGCAGTACTTC. As protein: CASTPGGTGSFEQYF.

With regard to this clonotype: This may come from a read error, since a much larger clone is one base off. The V and J genes are TRBV30 and TRBJ2-3; D gene ambiguous. The CDR3 runs 14 residues. Germline assignment: CDR1 GTSNPN and CDR2 SVGIG (reference sequence). The V end was cut by 8 bases, the J end by 2 bases, with 17 bases between. The CDR3 loop is CASTTGPSTDTQYF. The DNA for the CDR3 is TGTGCCAGTACCACCGGTCCGTCCACAGATACGCAGTATTTT.

This clonotype ranks as medium-sized. The V gene is TRBV29-1, the J gene TRBJ2-1; D call uncertain. The V gene lost 5 bases and the J gene lost 0 bases, with 14 bases spanning the gap. From germline, CDR1 is SQVTM and CDR2 ANQGSEA. The CDR3 totals 15 residues. CDR3 residues: CSVRPRVSSYNEQFF. DNA for the CDR3: TGCAGCGTTCGGCCCCGAGTAAGCTCCTACAATGAGCAGTTCTTC.

CDR3 in DNA: TGTGCCAGCAGCCCGTCGGGACTGGATAATGAAAAACTGTTTTTT. This codes for CASSPSGLDNEKLFF. The chain uses TRBV27 and TRBJ1-4, with a weak D call TRBD1 (5 bases). The CDR3 sequence is 15 residues long. Germline CDR1 and CDR2: MNHEY and SMNVEV (reference sequence). The ends were cut back, 6 bases at V and 4 bases at J, with 15 bases in the middle.

As DNA, the CDR3 is TGCAGTGCTGGACAGGGGAGATATGATCAGCCCCAGCATTTT. It is translated as CSAGQGRYDQPQHF. The rearrangement uses TRBV20-1 and TRBJ1-5, with TRBD1 matching over 9 bases. Trimming took 5 bases from V and 5 from J; bases not matched to a gene: 7. CDR3 length equals 14 residues. Germline V lookup: CDR1 DFQATT, CDR2 SNEGSKA (reference sequence).

The chain couples TRBV14 to TRBJ1-4; no definite D call. From germline, CDR1 is SGHDN and CDR2 FVKESK. This CDR3 is 13 amino acids long. The V gene lost 4 bases and the J gene lost 3 bases, with 6 bases spanning the gap. The CDR3 DNA is TGTGCCAGCAGCCGACGTCCTAATGAAAAACTGTTTTTT. It yields the protein CASSRRPNEKLFF.

By sample share, this clonotype is medium-sized. The rearrangement links TRBV11-3 to TRBJ2-1, with a weak D call TRBD1 (6 bases). The CDR3 extends over 12 amino acids. The V end lost 6 bases, the J end lost 10 bases, and 13 bases lay between the germline ends. Germline V gives CDR1 SGHNT, CDR2 YENEEA. CDR3 amino acids: CASSQTGKEQFF. As DNA, the CDR3 is TGTGCCAGCAGTCAAACAGGGAAGGAGCAGTTCTTC.